The rows below give T cell receptor beta chains drawn from one sample of a study of blood T cell repertoires in COVID-19. The protocol was immunoSEQ multiplex PCR, while the TCRdb copy is restricted to in-frame clones and leaves out a portion. The sample carries around 250,000 clones, 75% to 90% recorded once. Sequencing was carried out using peripheral blood. The receptors were gathered from a woman aged 30 to 39 with active or convalescent COVID-19. The CDR3 runs from the conserved cysteine through the conserved F or W. D genes are given only for firm matches. A row's size may be missing; if present it is once, few, many or a size class.

D	V	size	J	CDR3	DNA
-	TRBV11-2	-	TRBJ1-3	CASSPLRGKAGNTIYF	TGTGCCAGCAGCCCACTGCGGGGCAAGGCTGGAAACACCATATATTTT
TRBD1	TRBV7-2	-	TRBJ1-1	CASSPRTGGLKAFF	TGTGCCAGCAGCCCAAGGACAGGAGGCCTGAAAGCTTTCTTT
-	TRBV27	once	TRBJ1-2	CASSFQGGVGYTF	TGTGCCAGCAGTTTTCAGGGCGGGGTCGGCTACACCTTC
-	TRBV4-3	-	TRBJ2-1	CASSPQRAGHEIF	TGCGCCAGCAGCCCCCAAAGGGCAGGGCACGAAATCTTC
-	TRBV7-8	-	TRBJ2-3	CASSLWAGLTDTQYF	TGTGCCAGCAGCTTATGGGCAGGTCTCACAGATACGCAGTATTTT
TRBD1	TRBV27	-	TRBJ1-2	CASRTGATVFYGYTF	TGTGCCAGCAGGACAGGGGCAACCGTATTCTATGGCTACACCTTC
TRBD1	TRBV10-1	-	TRBJ2-7	CASSTKTGAYEQYF	TGCGCCAGCAGTACTAAGACAGGGGCCTACGAGCAGTACTTC
-	TRBV19	-	TRBJ2-7	CASSISAGNSYEQYF	TGTGCCAGTAGTATATCGGCGGGGAACTCCTACGAGCAGTACTTC
-	TRBV6-1	-	TRBJ1-2	CASSEGVSPNYGYTF	TGTGCCAGCAGTGAAGGTGTCAGTCCTAACTATGGCTACACCTTC
TRBD1	TRBV7-9	-	TRBJ2-4	CASSRTGTKNIQYF	TGTGCCAGCAGCAGGACAGGTACCAAAAACATTCAGTACTTC
-	TRBV19	-	TRBJ1-1	CASSNPGAYTEAFF	TGTGCCAGTAGTAACCCAGGGGCGTACACTGAAGCTTTCTTT
-	TRBV29-1	-	TRBJ2-7	CSVQGGPSYEQYF	TGCAGCGTGCAGGGCGGCCCGTCCTACGAGCAGTACTTC
TRBD2	TRBV9	few	TRBJ2-1	CASSVEGLVYSEQFF	TGTGCCAGCAGCGTAGAGGGACTAGTATATAGTGAGCAGTTCTTC
TRBD1	TRBV30	-	TRBJ1-2	CAWSVGGGKGYTF	TGTGCCTGGAGTGTAGGAGGGGGCAAAGGCTACACCTTC
TRBD1	TRBV6-4	few	TRBJ1-3	CASGGDRGSGNTIYF	TGTGCCAGCGGTGGGGACAGGGGCTCTGGAAACACCATATATTTT
-	TRBV7-3	-	TRBJ2-7	CASSPRGLGTYEQYF	TGTGCCAGCAGCCCCCGGGGATTGGGCACCTACGAGCAGTACTTC
TRBD2	TRBV4-2	-	TRBJ2-3	CASSQEASGGPDTQYF	TGTGCCAGCAGCCAAGAAGCTAGCGGGGGGCCAGATACGCAGTATTTT
TRBD2	TRBV6-5	-	TRBJ2-5	CASLTSGGLETQYF	TGTGCCAGCCTGACTAGCGGGGGGTTAGAGACCCAGTACTTC
-	TRBV9	-	TRBJ2-7	CASSAGIPYEQYF	TGTGCCAGCAGCGCCGGGATTCCCTACGAGCAGTACTTC
-	TRBV11-3	-	TRBJ1-1	CASSLGVGTEAFF	TGTGCCAGCAGCTTAGGCGTCGGGACTGAAGCTTTCTTT
TRBD2	TRBV13	-	TRBJ2-5	CASRKGLAGGPYETQYF	TGTGCCAGCAGGAAGGGACTAGCGGGGGGGCCATATGAGACCCAGTACTTC
-	TRBV7-8	-	TRBJ1-1	CASSLGGLNTEAFF	TGTGCCAGCAGCTTAGGTGGCTTGAACACTGAAGCTTTCTTT
-	TRBV7-3	-	TRBJ2-3	CASSPGSGDTQYF	TGTGCCAGCAGCCCGGGGTCGGGGGATACGCAGTATTTT
-	TRBV6-5	-	TRBJ2-1	CASCRGGGYEQFF	TGTGCCAGCTGCCGTGGGGGGGGCTATGAGCAGTTCTTC
TRBD1	TRBV5-1	-	TRBJ2-3	CASSLDGPRQGAGTQYF	TGCGCCAGCAGCTTGGATGGCCCGAGGCAGGGGGCTGGCACGCAGTATTTT
-	TRBV9	once	TRBJ1-3	CASSARGGSGNTIYF	TGTGCCAGCAGCGCCCGGGGGGGATCGGGAAACACCATATATTTT
-	TRBV5-1	-	TRBJ2-1	CASSPGHNNEQFF	TGCGCCAGCAGCCCGGGACACAACAATGAGCAGTTCTTC
-	TRBV5-1	-	TRBJ2-3	CASSLSGSADTQYF	TGCGCCAGCAGCTTGTCGGGATCGGCAGATACGCAGTATTTT
TRBD1	TRBV6-4	-	TRBJ2-7	CASSPDRTSYEQYF	TGTGCCAGCAGCCCGGACAGGACCTCCTACGAGCAGTACTTC
-	TRBV30	-	TRBJ2-1	CASTTVETRNEQFF	TGTGCCTCCACCACCGTAGAGACGAGGAATGAGCAGTTCTTC
TRBD1	TRBV6-6	-	TRBJ1-3	CASSYIRTGRDTIYF	TGTGCCAGCAGTTACATCCGGACAGGACGGGACACCATATATTTT
-	TRBV18	-	TRBJ2-1	CASSPPGTAPREQFF	TGTGCCAGCTCACCCCCCGGGACTGCTCCCCGAGAGCAGTTCTTC
-	TRBV7-8	-	TRBJ2-3	CASSLIGTDTQYF	TGTGCCAGCAGCTTAATCGGCACAGATACGCAGTATTTT
-	TRBV7-3	-	TRBJ1-2	CASSLTMVCRGGYTF	TGTGCCAGCAGCTTAACGATGGTGTGCAGGGGAGGCTACACCTTC
TRBD2	TRBV6-2/TRBV6-3	-	TRBJ2-3	CASSSDSGTRKYF	TGTGCCAGCAGTTCCGACTCCGGGACTAGGAAGTATTTT
TRBD1	TRBV18	-	TRBJ2-7	CASSRDSLSYEQYF	TGTGCCAGCTCCCGGGACAGCCTATCCTACGAGCAGTACTTC
-	TRBV5-1	-	TRBJ2-2	CASSLGGANTGELFF	TGCGCCAGCAGCCTCGGGGGAGCGAACACCGGGGAGCTGTTTTTT
TRBD1	TRBV25-1	once	TRBJ1-2	CASSETGQASGYTF	TGTGCCAGCAGTGAAACCGGACAGGCTTCTGGCTACACCTTC
TRBD1	TRBV9	-	TRBJ2-5	CASSVGGGAEETQYF	TGTGCCAGCAGCGTAGGAGGGGGCGCCGAGGAGACCCAGTACTTC
TRBD1	TRBV29-1	-	TRBJ2-2	CSVDRGGTGELFF	TGCAGCGTAGACAGGGGGGGTACCGGGGAGCTGTTTTTT
TRBD1	TRBV30	-	TRBJ1-5	CACAPGTGSQPQHF	TGTGCCTGCGCACCCGGGACAGGGAGTCAGCCCCAGCATTTT
TRBD2	TRBV30	-	TRBJ2-1	CAWDLRGGSGYNEQFF	TGTGCCTGGGATCTCCGGGGGGGGTCGGGGTACAATGAGCAGTTCTTC
-	TRBV3-1/TRBV3-2	-	TRBJ2-7	CASSQSGFSYEQYF	TGTGCCAGCAGCCAGAGCGGGTTCTCCTACGAGCAGTACTTT
-	TRBV3-1/TRBV3-2	-	TRBJ2-3	CASSQHHTSTDTQYF	TGTGCCAGCAGCCAACACCATACTAGCACAGATACGCAGTATTTT